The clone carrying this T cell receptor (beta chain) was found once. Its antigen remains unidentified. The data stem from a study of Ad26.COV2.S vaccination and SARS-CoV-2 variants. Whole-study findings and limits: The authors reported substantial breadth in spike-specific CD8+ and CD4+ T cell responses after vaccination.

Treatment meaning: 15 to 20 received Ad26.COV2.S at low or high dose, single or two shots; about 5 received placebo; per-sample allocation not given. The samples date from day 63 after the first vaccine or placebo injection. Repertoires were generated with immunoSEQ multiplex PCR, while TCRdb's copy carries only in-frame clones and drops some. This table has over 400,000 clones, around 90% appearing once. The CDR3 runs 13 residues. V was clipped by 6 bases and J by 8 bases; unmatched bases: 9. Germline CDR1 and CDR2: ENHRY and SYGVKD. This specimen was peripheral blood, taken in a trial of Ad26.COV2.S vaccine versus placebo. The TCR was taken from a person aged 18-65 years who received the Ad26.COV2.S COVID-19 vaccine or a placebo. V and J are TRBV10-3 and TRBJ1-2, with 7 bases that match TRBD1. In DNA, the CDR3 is TGTGCCATCAGCTCCGGGACAGTAATCGGCTACACCTTC. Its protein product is CAISSGTVIGYTF.